This T cell receptor beta chain is drawn from a study of OX40 agonist ivuxolimab in advanced cancers. The overall study: Clinicians treated patients with ivuxolimab, an agonistic anti-OX40 (CD134) antibody. Every 2 weeks, ivuxolimab was infused into the patients intravenously at between 0.01 and 10 mg/kg.

Blood sampling was done at baseline, cycle 4 day 1, and cycle 7 day 1. Sequencing used immunoSEQ multiplex PCR; TCRdb keeps in-frame clones, though not all of them. The data show some 80,000 clones, approximately 85% seen once. This CDR3 has 17 residues. The V end was cut by 1 base, the J end by 1 base, with 16 bases between. CDR1 KGHSH and CDR2 LQKENI come from the germline V gene. The TCR originated in an adult with an advanced solid tumor such as melanoma, head and neck, liver or kidney cancer. The chain joins TRBV18 to TRBJ1-1; possibly TRBD1 for D (5 bases). This specimen was CD4+ or CD8+ T cells sorted from blood, taken in a trial of the OX40 agonist ivuxolimab. CDR3 amino acids: CASSPLDSGIGNTEAFF. The CDR3, as DNA: TGTGCCAGCTCACCACTCGACAGTGGAATAGGGAACACTGAAGCTTTCTTT.